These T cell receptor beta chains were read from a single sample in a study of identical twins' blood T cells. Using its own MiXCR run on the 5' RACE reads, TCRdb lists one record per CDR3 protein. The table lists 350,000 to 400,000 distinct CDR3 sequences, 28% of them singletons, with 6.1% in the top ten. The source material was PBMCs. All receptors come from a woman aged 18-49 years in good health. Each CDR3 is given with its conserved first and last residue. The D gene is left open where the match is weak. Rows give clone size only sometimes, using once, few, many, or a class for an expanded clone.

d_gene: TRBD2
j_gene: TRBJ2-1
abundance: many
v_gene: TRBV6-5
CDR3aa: CASSLSGILFNEQFF
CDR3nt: TGTGCCAGCAGTTTAAGCGGGATTTTGTTCAATGAGCAGTTCTTC

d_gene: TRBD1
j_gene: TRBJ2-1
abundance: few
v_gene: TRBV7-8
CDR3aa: CASSLVGGSFNEQFF
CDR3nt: TGTGCCAGCAGCTTAGTAGGGGGCAGTTTCAATGAGCAGTTCTTC

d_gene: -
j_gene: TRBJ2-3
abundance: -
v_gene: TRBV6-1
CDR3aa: CASTRSSTDTQYF
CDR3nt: TGTGCCAGCACCCGATCTAGCACAGATACGCAGTATTTT

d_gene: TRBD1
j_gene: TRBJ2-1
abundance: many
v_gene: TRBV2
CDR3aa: CASSLDRGPYNEQFF
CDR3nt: TGTGCCAGCAGTCTGGACAGGGGCCCCTACAATGAGCAGTTCTTC

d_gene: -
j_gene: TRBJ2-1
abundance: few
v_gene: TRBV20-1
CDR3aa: CSASPRVGITYNEQFF
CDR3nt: TGCAGTGCTAGTCCTCGGGTAGGGATTACCTACAATGAGCAGTTCTTC

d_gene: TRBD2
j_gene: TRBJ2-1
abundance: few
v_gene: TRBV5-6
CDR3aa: CASSPSGSAGASYNEQFF
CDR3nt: TGTGCCAGCAGCCCCTCCGGTTCGGCGGGAGCTTCCTACAATGAGCAGTTCTTC

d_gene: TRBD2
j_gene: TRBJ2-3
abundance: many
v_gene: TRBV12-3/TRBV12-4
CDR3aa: CASSLGAGQLWSTDTQYF
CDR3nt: TGTGCCAGCAGTTTAGGAGCGGGGCAATTATGGAGCACAGATACGCAGTATTTT

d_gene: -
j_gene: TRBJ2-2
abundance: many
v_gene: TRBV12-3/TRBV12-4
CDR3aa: CASSVQNTGELFF
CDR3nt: TGTGCCAGCAGTGTTCAGAACACCGGGGAGCTGTTTTTT

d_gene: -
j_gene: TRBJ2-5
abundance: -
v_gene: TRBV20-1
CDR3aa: CSARGKQTQYF
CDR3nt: TGCAGTGCTAGAGGGAAACAGACCCAGTACTTC

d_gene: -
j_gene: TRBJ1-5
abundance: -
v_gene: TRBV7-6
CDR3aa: CASSPRSGISNQPQHF
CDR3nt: TGTGCCAGCAGCCCCAGGAGTGGTATAAGCAATCAGCCCCAGCATTTT

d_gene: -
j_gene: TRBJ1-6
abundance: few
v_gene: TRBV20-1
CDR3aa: CSARRDSSYNSPLHF
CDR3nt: TGCAGTGCTAGGAGGGATAGCTCCTATAATTCACCCCTCCACTTT

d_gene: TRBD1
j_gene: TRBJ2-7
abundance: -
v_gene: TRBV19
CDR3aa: CASSTRTGAIYEQYF
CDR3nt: TGTGCCAGTAGTACTAGGACAGGTGCAATCTACGAGCAGTACTTC

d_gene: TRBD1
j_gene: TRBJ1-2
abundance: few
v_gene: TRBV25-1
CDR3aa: CASSETMTGGSYTF
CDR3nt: TGTGCCAGCAGTGAAACTATGACAGGGGGATCCTACACCTTC

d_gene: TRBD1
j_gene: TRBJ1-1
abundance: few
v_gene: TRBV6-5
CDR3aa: CASRAGTAEAFF
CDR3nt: TGTGCCAGCAGAGCCGGGACAGCTGAAGCTTTCTTT

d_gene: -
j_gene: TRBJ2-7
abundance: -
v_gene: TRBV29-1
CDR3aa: CNVGKASYEQYF
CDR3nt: TGCAACGTTGGAAAGGCATCCTACGAGCAGTACTTC

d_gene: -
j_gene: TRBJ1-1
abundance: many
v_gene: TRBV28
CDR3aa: CASSYEGRNTEAFF
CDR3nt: TGTGCCAGCAGTTACGAGGGGCGGAACACTGAAGCTTTCTTT

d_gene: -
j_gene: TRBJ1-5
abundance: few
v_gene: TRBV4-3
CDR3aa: CASSQDPAGNQPQHF
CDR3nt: TGCGCCAGCAGCCAAGATCCGGCAGGCAATCAGCCCCAGCATTTT

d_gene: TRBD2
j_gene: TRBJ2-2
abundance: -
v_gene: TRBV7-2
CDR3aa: CASSLSAGYIGELFF
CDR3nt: TGTGCCAGCAGCTTGTCAGCGGGATACATCGGGGAGCTGTTTTTT

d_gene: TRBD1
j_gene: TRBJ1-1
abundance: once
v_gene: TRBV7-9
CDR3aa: CASKPRTGNTEAFF
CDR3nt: TGTGCCAGCAAACCCCGGACAGGGAACACTGAAGCTTTCTTT

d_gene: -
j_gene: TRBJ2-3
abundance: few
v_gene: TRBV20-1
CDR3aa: CSARRLTSTDTQYF
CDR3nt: TGCAGTGCTAGACGACTTACTAGCACAGATACGCAGTATTTT

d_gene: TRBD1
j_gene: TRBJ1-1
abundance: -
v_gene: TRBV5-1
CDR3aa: CASTRDGDRNTEAFF
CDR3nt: TGCGCCAGCACCAGGGACGGGGACAGGAACACTGAAGCTTTCTTT

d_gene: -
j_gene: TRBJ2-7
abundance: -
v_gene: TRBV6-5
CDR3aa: CVSSSSYEQYF
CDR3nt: TGTGTCAGCAGCAGCTCCTACGAGCAGTACTTC

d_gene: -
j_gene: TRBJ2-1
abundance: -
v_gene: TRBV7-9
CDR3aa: CASSTYREIFNEQLF
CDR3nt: TGTGCCAGCAGCACTTACAGGGAGATTTTTAATGAGCAGTTATTC

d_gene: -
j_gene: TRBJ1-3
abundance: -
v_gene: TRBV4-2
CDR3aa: CASSQGGENTIYF
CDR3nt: TGTGCCAGCAGCCAAGGCGGGGAAAACACCATATATTTT

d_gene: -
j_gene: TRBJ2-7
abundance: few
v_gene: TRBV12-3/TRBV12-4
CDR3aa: CASSQWDLNEQYF
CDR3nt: TGTGCCAGCAGTCAATGGGATCTTAACGAGCAGTACTTC

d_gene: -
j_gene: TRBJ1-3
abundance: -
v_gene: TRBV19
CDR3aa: CASSSDSFGRGNTIYF
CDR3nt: TGTGCCAGTAGTAGCGACAGCTTCGGACGAGGAAACACCATATATTTT

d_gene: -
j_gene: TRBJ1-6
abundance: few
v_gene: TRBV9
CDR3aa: CASGSPLHF
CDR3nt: TGTGCCAGCGGTTCACCCCTCCACTTT

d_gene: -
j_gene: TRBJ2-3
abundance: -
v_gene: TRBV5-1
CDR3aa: CASSLGYGGGHTDMQYF
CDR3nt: TGCGCCAGCAGCTTAGGATATGGCGGCGGCCACACAGATATGCAGTATTTT

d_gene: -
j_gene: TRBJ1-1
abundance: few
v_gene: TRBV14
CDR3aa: CASSQERGNTEAFF
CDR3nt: TGTGCCAGCAGCCAAGAACGTGGGAACACTGAAGCTTTCTTT

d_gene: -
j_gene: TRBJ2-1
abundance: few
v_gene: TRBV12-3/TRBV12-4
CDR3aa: CASSYTATPFF
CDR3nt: TGTGCCAGCAGTTACACGGCGACTCCGTTCTTC

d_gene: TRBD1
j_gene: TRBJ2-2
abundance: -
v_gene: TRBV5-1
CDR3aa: CASSTGTVYTGELFF
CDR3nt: TGCGCCAGCAGCACCGGGACAGTTTACACCGGGGAGCTGTTTTTT

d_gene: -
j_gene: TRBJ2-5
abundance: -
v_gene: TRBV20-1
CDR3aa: CSARVRGYGGTQYF
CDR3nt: TGCAGTGCTAGAGTGCGGGGATATGGAGGGACCCAGTACTTC

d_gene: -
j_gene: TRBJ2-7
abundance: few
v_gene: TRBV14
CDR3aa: CASSQVGGLSSYEQYF
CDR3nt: TGTGCCAGCAGCCAAGTGGGGGGCCTTAGCTCCTACGAGCAGTACTTC

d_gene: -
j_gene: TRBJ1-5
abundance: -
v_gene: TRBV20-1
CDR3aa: CSAAHGTSGQHF
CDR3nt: TGCAGTGCTGCTCACGGGACATCGGGCCAGCATTTT

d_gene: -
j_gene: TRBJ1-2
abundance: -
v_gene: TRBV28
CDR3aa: CASSLPATWGYTF
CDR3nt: TGTGCCAGCAGTTTGCCCGCGACTTGGGGCTACACCTTC

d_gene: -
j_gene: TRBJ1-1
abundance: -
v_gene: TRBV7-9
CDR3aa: CASSLVGRDTEAFF
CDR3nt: TGTGCCAGCAGCTTAGTCGGCAGGGACACTGAAGCTTTCTTT

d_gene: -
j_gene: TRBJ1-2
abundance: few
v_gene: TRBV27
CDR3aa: CASSLVWGDYGYTF
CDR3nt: TGTGCCAGCAGTTTAGTTTGGGGGGACTATGGCTACACCTTC

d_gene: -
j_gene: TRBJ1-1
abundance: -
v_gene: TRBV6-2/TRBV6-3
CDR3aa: CASRWGRMNTEAFF
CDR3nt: TGTGCCAGCAGGTGGGGGCGGATGAACACTGAAGCTTTCTTT

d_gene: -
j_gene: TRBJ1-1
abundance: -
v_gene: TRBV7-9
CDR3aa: CASSLTQNTEAFF
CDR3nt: TGTGCCAGCAGTTTGACACAGAACACTGAAGCTTTCTTT

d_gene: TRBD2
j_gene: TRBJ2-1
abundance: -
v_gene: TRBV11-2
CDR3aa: CASSSGLDSNEQFF
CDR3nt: TGTGCCAGCAGCTCCGGACTAGACAGCAATGAGCAGTTCTTC

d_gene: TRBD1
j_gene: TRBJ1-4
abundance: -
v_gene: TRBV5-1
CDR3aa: CASSPGQAFLTPGDNEKLFF
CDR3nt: TGCGCCAGCAGCCCGGGACAGGCCTTCCTCACTCCGGGGGATAATGAAAAACTGTTTTTT

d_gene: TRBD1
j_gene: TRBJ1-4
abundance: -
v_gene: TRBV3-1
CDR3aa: CASSRSGGGDEKLFF
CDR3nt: TGTGCCAGCAGCCGGAGTGGAGGGGGCGATGAAAAACTGTTTTTT

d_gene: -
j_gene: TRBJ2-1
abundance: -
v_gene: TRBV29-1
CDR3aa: CSVVPTGWANEQFF
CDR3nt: TGCAGCGTTGTCCCCACAGGATGGGCCAATGAGCAGTTCTTC

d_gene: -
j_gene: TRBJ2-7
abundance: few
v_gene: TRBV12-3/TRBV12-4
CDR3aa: CASNPGGGYEQYF
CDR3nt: TGTGCCAGCAATCCCGGGGGCGGGTACGAGCAGTACTTC